This T cell receptor (beta chain) was recorded in a study of radiation and T cells in renal cell carcinoma. There are a few counts of this clone. The V end lost 2 bases, the J end lost 0 bases, and 5 bases lay between the germline ends. CDR1 and CDR2 from the germline V gene are MNHEY and SMNVEV (reference sequence). The CDR3 spans 15 residues. Libraries were prepared by immunoSEQ multiplex PCR; TCRdb keeps only in-frame clonotypes and omits some of them. The profile shows around 12,000 clones, 33% of them singletons. Treatment noted: 15 Gy SBRT to primary tumor, nephrectomy 4 weeks later. The source of this sequence is a man aged 60 to 75 with renal cell carcinoma. The sample here was tumor tissue, taken from a patient whose treatment included radiotherapy and nephrectomy. The chain recombines TRBV27 with TRBJ2-6; D not resolved. The CDR3 here is CASSLVSSGANVLTF. The CDR3 DNA reads as TGTGCCAGCAGTTTAGTTAGCTCTGGGGCCAACGTCCTGACTTTC.